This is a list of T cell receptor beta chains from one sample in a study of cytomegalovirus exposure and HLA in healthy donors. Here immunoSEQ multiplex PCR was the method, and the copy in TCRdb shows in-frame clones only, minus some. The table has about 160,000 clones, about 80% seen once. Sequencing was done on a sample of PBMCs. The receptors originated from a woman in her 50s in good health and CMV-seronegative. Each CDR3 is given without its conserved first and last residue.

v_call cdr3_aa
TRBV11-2 ASSLGAGARRGYT
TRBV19 ASSGDRGLNQPQH
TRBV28 ASSPTGRNQPQH
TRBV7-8 ASSFLQGVTETQY
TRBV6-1 ASTVTGYENTQY
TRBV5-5 ASSLGRDRGDGYT
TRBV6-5 ASSSGDRGVYEQY
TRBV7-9 ASIWTGAGNTIY
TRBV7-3 ASSLGRSGYNEQF
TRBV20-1 SLTGNEQF
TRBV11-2 ASSTTGVGYEQY
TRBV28 ASSTASRGVRHEQY
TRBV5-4 ASSPGHQASNEQF
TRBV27 ASSSTGGNYGYT
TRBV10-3 AISGRALAGVTGELF
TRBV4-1 ASSQDLSVSEAF
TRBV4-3 ASSRDSQNYGYT
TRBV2 ASKISDRNQPQH
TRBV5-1 ASSLGGTGFYEQY
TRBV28 ASSWGDRDSEAF
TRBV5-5 ASSLQSYEQY
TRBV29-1 SGGGGAGNTIY
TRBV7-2 ASSPQTGARNSPLH
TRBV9 ASSVTGFQPQH
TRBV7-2 ASNSWGAGTDTQY
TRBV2 ASWGQGIQETQY
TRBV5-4 ASSFTSGGTQETQY
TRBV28 ASTLDRTNYGYT
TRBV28 ASSFPVEAGADTQY
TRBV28 ASRQRQGRGTRDEQY
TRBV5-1 ASSQASGTYEQY
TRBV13 ASSLVGLAETYTGELF
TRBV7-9 ASSYTGNTEAF
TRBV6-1 ASSVMNTEAF
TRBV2 ASSDRGRDGYT
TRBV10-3 AISEGVKDSNQPQH
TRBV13 ASSPTGSGELF
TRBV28 ASTNLVGYT
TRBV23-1 ASSLSPGQAVASPLH
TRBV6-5 ASSYSGGTPLH
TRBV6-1 ASNRDRPYEQY
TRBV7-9 ASSPLAGGIGNEQF
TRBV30 AWSVGGAGNQPQH
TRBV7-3 ASSLTGAWASQTQY
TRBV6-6 ASSHRDRPNEKLF
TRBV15 ATSRDEGISYEQY
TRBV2 ASSGPGGTNQPQH
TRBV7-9 ASSLPGTGQETQY
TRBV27 ASSFLQRDTEAF
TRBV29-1 SVEDKGTSGRGSYEQY
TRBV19 ASSIAGGGYGYT
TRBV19 ASSYSGNSYEQY
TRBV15 ATSRGADSPYEQY